The TCR beta chain under discussion was sequenced for a study of OX40 agonist ivuxolimab in advanced cancers. General study points: The expanded peripheral T cells' antigen specificity was not determined. Certain nonresponders additionally had low normalized T-cell clonal expansion. Patients with a partial response at 0.1-3.0 mg/kg had among the lowest clonal expansion.

The ends were cut back, 5 bases at V and 1 base at J, with 9 bases in the middle. The CDR3 consists of 15 residues. Germline-derived CDR1 and CDR2 are MNHEY and SMNVEV (reference sequence). The protocol was immunoSEQ multiplex PCR, while the TCRdb copy is restricted to in-frame clones and leaves out a portion. The sample holds tens of thousands of clones, approximately 94% seen once. This clone was recorded once. Its target is not known. The clonotype originates from an adult with an advanced solid tumor such as melanoma, head and neck, liver or kidney cancer. Sequenced here: CD4+ or CD8+ T cells sorted from blood, sampled in a trial of the OX40 agonist ivuxolimab. The V and J genes are TRBV27 and TRBJ2-6; D not certain. The CDR3 loop reads CASSPFSSGANVLTF. As DNA, the CDR3 is TGTGCCAGCAGTCCATTTAGTTCTGGGGCCAACGTCCTGACTTTC. Combining the CDR3 with reference TRBV27 and TRBJ2-6 gives the whole variable domain EAQVTQNPRYLITVTGKKLTVTCSQNMNHEYMSWYRQDPGLGLRQIYYSMNVEVTDKGDVPEGYKVSRKEKRNFPLILESPSPNQTSLYFCASSPFSSGANVLTFGAGSRLTVL.